This TCR beta chain appears in the sequencing data of a study of T cell responses to AZD1222 COVID-19 vaccine (dated by TCRdb to 2020 to 2022). About the study as a whole: AZD1222 recipients given second doses at about 4 weeks or at about 12 weeks were pooled, since spike-specific TCR depth and breadth were not found to differ between the two schedules. A total of approximately 240 trial participants underwent TCR sequencing, of whom nearly 210 had received two doses of AZD1222 and some 25 had received two doses of the MenACWY control vaccine. Trial participants were enrolled by age into 18-55, 56-69 and 70-plus year subgroups, with approximately 150, 30 and 60 TCR-sequenced participants respectively.

The sample's time point label, decoded: baseline before first vaccination. Samples from vaccinated people were obtained from the UK trials COV001 and COV002, which included a single-blind randomized controlled phase 2/3 trial of AZD1222 (ChAdOx1 nCoV-19) in healthy adults. Trial participant PBMC samples were collected at day 0 and day 28 after the second dose for TCRbeta chain sequencing. The CDR3 regions of human TCRbeta chains were analyzed by immunosequencing. In the paper's pipeline: Repertoire TCRs were matched against a reference library of SARS-CoV-2-specific TCRs generated with the MIRA antigen-specificity platform. Breadth meant the fraction of unique TCRs that were SARS-CoV-2-associated, whereas depth meant the fraction of total T cells that were SARS-CoV-2-associated. Using the MIRA data, each spike-specific TCR was mapped to the spike region that the TCR reacts to and placed in a CD4 or CD8 class. Log10-transformed breadth and depth values were compared by one-way ANOVA with Sidak's multiple comparisons tests. The immuneACCESS repertoire file appears here via TCRdb, limited to in-frame rearrangements. These files lack a portion of the clones; in checked studies, under half of the deficit traces to unresolved V genes, and the cause of the others is not known. The DNA gave D and trimming, while V, J and clone size come from that table. The sample has 120,000 to 150,000 clones on record, less than 95% of them singletons. Roughly 3.1% of the sample goes to the ten largest clones.

Study-wide conclusions, independent of this receptor: Most participants were white British and females outnumbered males, and the authors suggested that clonal diversity may have been underestimated. Epitopes outside the regions mutated in the B.1.351 and B.1.1.7 variants were reportedly recognized by nearly half of the unique spike-specific TCRs. Conclusions about previously exposed vaccinees were limited because only 5 or 6 AZD1222 recipients were SARS-CoV-2 seropositive at baseline. After two AZD1222 doses, spike-specific TCR breadth and depth were significantly higher than at day 0 and than in MenACWY recipients. Because no day 14 peak-response samples were available, the repertoires could be characterized only after the peak T cell response. Vaccine-associated CD4 TCRs spanned the whole spike protein, with dominant responses in regions 160-218 and 743-854. In the small 56-69-year group, the increase in depth fell short of significance, most likely because of low power.

Concerning this clone: There is no known antigen for this receptor. No base-level quality is on record; no much larger clone is a single base apart.

This material consisted of peripheral blood, taken on day 0 of AZD1222 vaccination. The sequence derives from an adult in good health.

The CDR3 corresponds to CASSTSAGTVNTEAFF. The nucleotide sequence is TGTGCCAGCTCGACTTCCGCCGGGACGGTGAACACTGAAGCTTTCTTT. This chain is built from TRBV18 and TRBJ1-1, and possibly TRBD1, on 5 matching bases. The CDR3 numbers 16 residues from cysteine through phenylalanine. This entry keeps only the CDR3 DNA: 48 bases, framed from base 1. The junction shows trimming of 6 bases on V and 0 bases on J, plus 17 bases between the germline ends. CDR1 and CDR2 (KGHSH, LQKENI) derive from the germline V gene.